The 11 T cell receptor beta chains given below trace back to one sample, sequenced in a study of cytomegalovirus exposure and HLA in healthy donors. Researchers ran the PCR with 60 Vbeta and 13 Jbeta primers. This table comes from immunoSEQ multiplex PCR, and its TCRdb copy is limited to in-frame clones, with some not included. The table lists over 100,000 clones, with roughly 3.6% in the top ten. The sequenced sample was PBMCs. These receptors were taken from a man in his thirties or forties in good health and CMV-seronegative.

The CDR3 here is CASTQTGTGSETQYF. CDR3 coding DNA: TGTGCCAGCACCCAAACCGGGACAGGGTCCGAGACCCAGTACTTC. The chain couples TRBV9 to TRBJ2-5, with 9 bases aligning to TRBD1. Germline CDR1 reads SGDLS; CDR2 reads YYNGEE. V shed 6 bases, J shed 5 bases, and the junction held 11 bases outside the gene matches. This CDR3 spans 15 amino acids.

In DNA, the CDR3 is TGCGCCAGCAGCTTGGTACCGGGGGTTGGCACTGAAGCTTTCTTT. Translated, it gives CASSLVPGVGTEAFF. This chain links TRBV5-1 with TRBJ1-1, with D perhaps matching TRBD1 (5 bases). The germline V gene encodes CDR1 SGHRS and CDR2 YFSETQ. Trimming left V 0 bases short and J 4 bases short, with 13 bases between. The CDR3 totals 15 residues.

In nucleotides, the CDR3 is TGCGCCAGCAGCCAAGAGCGTCTCGGAGGGGACACTGAAGCTTTCTTT. This translates into CASSQERLGGDTEAFF. The chain has TRBV4-1 and TRBJ1-1; perhaps TRBD1 as D (5 bases). Trimming shortened V by 0 bases and J by 3 bases, and 14 bases separated the two germline ends. Germline loops: CDR1 MGHRA, CDR2 YSYEKL. The CDR3 has 16 amino acids.

The genes are TRBV11-2 and TRBJ2-3; 15 bases align to TRBD2. Losses at the gene ends were 6 bases for V and 5 bases for J; bases not matched to a gene: 12. Per the germline V gene, CDR1 is SGHAT and CDR2 is FQNNGV. CDR3 length: 18 amino acids. CDR3 loop: CASRTLGTSGGQEDTQYF. The CDR3 nucleotides are TGTGCCAGCAGGACTCTTGGGACTAGCGGGGGGCAAGAAGATACGCAGTATTTT.

The chain uses TRBV9 and TRBJ1-2; TRBD1 aligns across 9 bases. Germline V gene lookup returns CDR1 SGDLS and CDR2 YYNGEE. Trimming cost V 4 bases and J 4 bases; bases outside gene matches: 5. CDR3 length equals 14 residues. The CDR3 nucleotides are TGTGCCAGCAGCTTGGGGACAGGGCTCTATGGCTACACCTTC. Translation: CASSLGTGLYGYTF.

The chain has TRBV6-5 and TRBJ2-5, with 8 bases matching TRBD2. This CDR3 region has 15 residues. In germline, CDR1 is MNHEY, CDR2 SVGAGI. J was trimmed by 2 bases and V by 5 bases; bases with no gene match: 7. The CDR3 sequence: CASSRGSGAQETQYF. CDR3 in DNA: TGTGCCAGCAGTCGGGGTAGCGGGGCGCAAGAGACCCAGTACTTC.

J is TRBJ2-2 and V is TRBV7-3; 8 positions match TRBD1. The germline gives CDR1 SGHTA, CDR2 FQGTGA. The J segment lost 1 base and the V segment lost 4 bases, leaving 2 bases of the junction unmatched. The CDR3 has 15 residues. The DNA for the CDR3 is TGTGCCAGCAGCTCCGGGACAGGGAACACCGGGGAGCTGTTTTTT. Protein: CASSSGTGNTGELFF. The variable domain in full, with the rest retrieved from reference TRBV7-3 and TRBJ2-2, is GAGVSQTPSNKVTEKGKYVELRCDPISGHTALYWYRQSLGQGPEFLIYFQGTGAADDSGLPNDRFFAVRPEGSVSTLKIQRTERGDSAVYLCASSSGTGNTGELFFGEGSRLTVL.

The rearrangement joins TRBV7-9 to TRBJ1-2, with D tentatively TRBD1 (5 bases). Deletions cut 4 bases from V and 5 bases from J, with 17 bases between. The CDR3 runs 15 residues. CDR1 is SEHNR and CDR2 is FQNEAQ in the germline V gene (reference sequence). The CDR3 sequence: CASSSSRGGVYGYTF. For the CDR3, the DNA is TGTGCCAGCAGCTCGTCCCGGGGGGGAGTTTATGGCTACACCTTC.

This sequence joins TRBV11-1 and TRBJ1-1; perhaps TRBD1 as D (6 bases). In germline, CDR1 is SGHAT, CDR2 FQDESV (reference sequence). V lost 5 bases to trimming and J lost 8 bases, with 18 bases between them. The CDR3 has 14 residues. The CDR3 sequence: CASSIGTGRPEAFF. CDR3 coding DNA: TGTGCCAGCAGCATCGGTACAGGGCGACCAGAAGCTTTCTTT.

This rearrangement joins TRBV10-2 to TRBJ2-3; 9 bases fit TRBD1. The germline gives CDR1 WSHSY, CDR2 SAAADI. V was clipped by 3 bases and J by 6 bases; unmatched bases: 4. The CDR3 length is 14 residues. The CDR3, as DNA: TGCGCCAGCAGTGATACACAGGGGGCTGATACGCAGTATTTT. Its translation: CASSDTQGADTQYF.

The chain couples TRBV7-6 to TRBJ1-1, with 7 bases lining up with TRBD1. The CDR3 sequence is 15 residues long. The V gene end was trimmed by 0 bases and the J gene end by 4 bases; junction bases not matched to a gene: 5. Germline values: CDR1 SGHVS, CDR2 FNYEAQ. CDR3 nucleotide sequence: TGTGCCAGCAGCTTAGCGGCAGGGGGGAGCACTGAAGCTTTCTTT. Protein product: CASSLAAGGSTEAFF. Variable domain in full (rest from reference TRBV7-6 and TRBJ1-1): GAGVSQSPRYKVTKRGQDVALRCDPISGHVSLYWYRQALGQGPEFLTYFNYEAQQDKSGLPNDRFSAERPEGSISTLTIQRTEQRDSAMYRCASSLAAGGSTEAFFGQGTRLTVV.